What follows describes a single T cell receptor (beta chain). What it binds is not known. CDR1 SGHVS and CDR2 FNYEAQ come from the germline V gene. This CDR3 is 13 amino acids long. The V gene lost 0 bases and the J gene lost 1 base, with 0 bases spanning the gap. This sample is part of a study of human CD4 T cells and Enterobacteriaceae. Sorting took every CD4+ cell except CD45RA+CCR7+CD95- naive cells, reaching over 95% purity. Sorted cells lacked CD8+, CD14+, CD16+, CD56+, CD19+ and CD25-bright cells. Ex vivo total memory CD4+ samples were deeply sequenced, detecting one cell in 200,000. Measured with immunoSEQ multiplex PCR; TCRdb has only the in-frame clones, and not every one. The sample comprises about 29,000 clones, approximately 82% of which are singletons, and 1.5% to 2% rests with the top ten. Study results and caveats: In the top 5%: 11 of 19 and about 60% of the 34 cross-reactive clonotypes.

Sequenced: memory CD4+ T cells from blood. The sequence came from a human donor in good health. V gene TRBV7-6 combines with J gene TRBJ1-4; D gene ambiguous. The CDR3 DNA sequence: TGTGCCAGCAGCTTAGCAACTAATGAAAAACTGTTTTTT. Protein: CASSLATNEKLFF.